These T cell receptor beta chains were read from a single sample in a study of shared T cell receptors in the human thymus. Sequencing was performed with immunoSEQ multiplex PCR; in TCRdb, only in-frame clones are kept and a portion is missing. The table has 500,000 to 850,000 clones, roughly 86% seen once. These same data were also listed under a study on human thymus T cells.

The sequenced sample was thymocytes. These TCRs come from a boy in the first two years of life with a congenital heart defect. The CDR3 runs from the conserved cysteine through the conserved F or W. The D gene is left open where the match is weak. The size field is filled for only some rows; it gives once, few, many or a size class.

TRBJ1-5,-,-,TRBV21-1,TGTGCCAGCAGCAAAGGGGCAGGGAGGAGGAATCAGCCCCAGCATTTT,CASSKGAGRRNQPQHF
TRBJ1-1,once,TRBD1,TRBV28,TGTCCAGGACAGGGACGAACTGAAGCTTTCTTT,CPGQGRTEAFF
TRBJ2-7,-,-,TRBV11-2,TGTGCCAGCAGCTTAGATCTCCGCGAGCAGTACTTC,CASSLDLREQYF
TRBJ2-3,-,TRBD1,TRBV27,TGTGCCAGCGCGACGGGACAGGGGCTACATCTAACAAGCACAGATACGCAGTATTTT,CASATGQGLHLTSTDTQYF
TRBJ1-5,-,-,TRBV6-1,TGTGCCAGCATTTCTGGGGAGCACAATCAGCCCCAGCATTTT,CASISGEHNQPQHF
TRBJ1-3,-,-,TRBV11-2,TGTGCCAGCAGCTTAGATCTCCGGACTCTTCCAAACACCATATATTTT,CASSLDLRTLPNTIYF
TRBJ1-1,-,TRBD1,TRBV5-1,TGCGCCAGCAGCTTGGAGACAGGGCTGGTCACTGAAGCTTTCTTT,CASSLETGLVTEAFF
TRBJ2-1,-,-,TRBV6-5,TGTGCCACGCTGCGGGGGCCTCTCTCTGAGCAGTTCTTC,CATLRGPLSEQFF
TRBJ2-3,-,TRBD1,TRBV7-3,TGTGCCAGCAGCTCCCGGGACAGGGAGGCAGATACGCAGTATTTT,CASSSRDREADTQYF
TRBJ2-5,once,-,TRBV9,TGTGCCAGCAGCGTAGGGACATCCTGGGAGACCCAGTACTTC,CASSVGTSWETQYF
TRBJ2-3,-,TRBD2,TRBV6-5,TGTGCCAGCAGTTTAACTAGCGGGAGCGGTACAGATACGCAGTATTTT,CASSLTSGSGTDTQYF
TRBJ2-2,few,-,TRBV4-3,TGCGCCAGCAGCCATAGGGAGACCGGGGAGCTGTTTTTT,CASSHRETGELFF
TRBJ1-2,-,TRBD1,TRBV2,TGTGCCAGCAGTGGGGGGACAGACTTTAACTATGGCTACACCTTC,CASSGGTDFNYGYTF
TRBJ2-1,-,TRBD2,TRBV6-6,TGTGCCAGCAGTTACAGGAGCGGGGGACCCAATGAGCAGTTCTTC,CASSYRSGGPNEQFF
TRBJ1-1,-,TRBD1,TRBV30,TGTGCCTGGAGTTGGACAGGGGGAAAGACTGAAGCTTTCTTT,CAWSWTGGKTEAFF
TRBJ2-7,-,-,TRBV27,TGTGCCAGCAGGCTACTCCGGGACATCACCTACGAGCAGTACTTC,CASRLLRDITYEQYF
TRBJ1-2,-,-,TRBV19,TGTGCCAGTAGTATAGAGAGGGGAGGTGGCTATGGCTACACCTTC,CASSIERGGGYGYTF
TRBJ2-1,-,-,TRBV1,TGCACCAGCAGCCTAAGTTGGACAGGGAGGAATGAGCAGTTCTTC,CTSSLSWTGRNEQFF
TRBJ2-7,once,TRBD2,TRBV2,TGTGCCAGCAGTGATTTAGCGGGAGTCCTTTCCTACGAGCAGTACTTC,CASSDLAGVLSYEQYF
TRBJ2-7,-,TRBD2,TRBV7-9,TGTGCCAGCAGTCCCTCGGGACTACCCTTCTCCTACGAGCAGTACTTC,CASSPSGLPFSYEQYF
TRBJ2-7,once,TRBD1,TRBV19,TGTGCCAGTAGTGAGGGGACAGGGATGATCTACGAGCAGTACTTC,CASSEGTGMIYEQYF
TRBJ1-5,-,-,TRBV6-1,TGTGCCAGCAGTGAAGCGTCGGCGGCAGACCGTAGCAATCAGCCCCAGCATTTT,CASSEASAADRSNQPQHF
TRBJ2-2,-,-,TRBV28,TGTGCCAGCAGTTTAGGCGGGCCCACCGGGGAGCTGTTTTTT,CASSLGGPTGELFF
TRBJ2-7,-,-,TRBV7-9,TGTGCCAGCAGCCGCCGGATGGACAGAACCTACGAGCAGTACTTC,CASSRRMDRTYEQYF
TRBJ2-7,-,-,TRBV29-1,TGCAGCGTTGTGGACAGCTCCTACGAGCAGTACTTC,CSVVDSSYEQYF
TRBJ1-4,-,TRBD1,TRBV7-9,TGTGCCAGCAGCCCGGGACAGGGGACTAATGAAAAACTGTTTTTT,CASSPGQGTNEKLFF
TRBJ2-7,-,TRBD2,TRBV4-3,TGCGCCAGCAGCCAAGAGCCGGGACTAGCGGGAGCTGGGGCCTACGAGCAGTACTTC,CASSQEPGLAGAGAYEQYF
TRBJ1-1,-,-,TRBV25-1,TGTGCCAGCAGTGACAGGGGTGAAGCTTTCTTT,CASSDRGEAFF
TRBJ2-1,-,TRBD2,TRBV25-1,TGTGCCAGCAGTGCAGGACTAGCGGAGGGGAATGAGCAGTTCTTC,CASSAGLAEGNEQFF
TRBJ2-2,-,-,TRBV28,TGTGCCAGCAGTTGCTCCGCAACAGAGCCCGGGGAGCTGTTTTTT,CASSCSATEPGELFF
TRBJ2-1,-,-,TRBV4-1,TGCGCCAGCAGCCAAGATCGGTTACCCAAGAAGTTCTTC,CASSQDRLPKKFF
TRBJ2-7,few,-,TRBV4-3,TGCGCCAGCAGCCAAGATAATAGACTGCCCTACGAGCAGTACTTC,CASSQDNRLPYEQYF
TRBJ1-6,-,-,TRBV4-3,TGCGCCAGCAGCCTACACCATTCACCCCTCCACTTT,CASSLHHSPLHF
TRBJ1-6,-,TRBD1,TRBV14,TGTGCCAGCAGCCGGAATTTACAGGGGGCCCTCCACTTT,CASSRNLQGALHF
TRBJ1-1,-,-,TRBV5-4,TGTGCCAGCAGCTTAGATGGGGGCAACACTGAAGCTTTCTTT,CASSLDGGNTEAFF
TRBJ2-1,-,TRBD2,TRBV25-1,TGTGCCAGCAGTGATCCGGGACTAGCGGGGGGGCAGAATGAGCAGTTCTTC,CASSDPGLAGGQNEQFF
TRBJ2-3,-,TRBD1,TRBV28,TGTGCCAGCAGCCTCCCCAACAGGGGGTTTTCCCCTAGCACAGATACGCAGTATTTT,CASSLPNRGFSPSTDTQYF
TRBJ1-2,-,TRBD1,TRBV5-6,TGTGCCAGCAGCGCGGGACAGGGGACTCCCTATGGCTACACCTTC,CASSAGQGTPYGYTF
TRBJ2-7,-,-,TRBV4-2,TGTGCCAGCAGCCAAGATAGACAGGGACGCGGGAACGAGCAGTACTTC,CASSQDRQGRGNEQYF
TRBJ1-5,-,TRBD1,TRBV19,TGTGCCAGCGACCCTGGGACAGGGCGATTCCAGCCCCAGCATTTT,CASDPGTGRFQPQHF
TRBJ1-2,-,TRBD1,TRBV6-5,TGTGCCAGCAGTTTAAGCACCCCGGACAGGGTTTATGGCTACACCTTC,CASSLSTPDRVYGYTF
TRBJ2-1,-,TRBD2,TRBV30,TGTGCCTGGAGTGTCCCCGGGACTAGCACCTACAATGAGCAGTTCTTC,CAWSVPGTSTYNEQFF
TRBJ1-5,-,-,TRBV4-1,TGCGCCAGCAGCTCATACATGGGCATTTTTCAGCCCCAGCATTTT,CASSSYMGIFQPQHF
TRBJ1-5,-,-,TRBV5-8,TGTGCCAGCAGCTTAAAGGGACTGCCAAACCAGCCCCAGCATTTT,CASSLKGLPNQPQHF